This is a list of T cell receptor beta chains from one sample in a study of blood T cells in healthy people across ages. TCRdb reprocessed the 5' RACE reads with MiXCR, giving one entry per CDR3 protein. The data show 1,800,000 or so distinct CDR3 sequences, 35% to 50% seen once. Sequenced input: blood. The receptors shown here come from a human donor in good health. Each CDR3 is given with its conserved first and last residue. The order of the fields is CDR3 length, D gene, clone size, J gene, V gene, CDR3 protein, CDR3 DNA. The D gene is left open where the match is weak. Size values are once, few and many counts, or a class for expanded clones, and some rows have none.

cdr3_length: 14; d_call: TRBD1; clone_size: -; j_call: TRBJ2-7; v_call: TRBV20-1; cdr3_aa: CSDKGAGRTYEQYF; cdr3_nt: TGCAGTGATAAGGGGGCAGGCCGCACCTACGAGCAGTACTTC
cdr3_length: 13; d_call: -; clone_size: few; j_call: TRBJ2-1; v_call: TRBV11-2; cdr3_aa: CASSSALENEQFF; cdr3_nt: TGTGCCAGCAGCTCCGCGTTGGAGAATGAGCAGTTCTTC
cdr3_length: 16; d_call: TRBD2; clone_size: -; j_call: TRBJ2-5; v_call: TRBV4-3; cdr3_aa: CASSHSGLAGEETQYF; cdr3_nt: TGCGCCAGCAGCCATTCGGGACTAGCGGGGGAAGAGACCCAGTACTTC
cdr3_length: 14; d_call: -; clone_size: -; j_call: TRBJ2-1; v_call: TRBV4-1; cdr3_aa: CASSSPSRQGEQFF; cdr3_nt: TGCGCCAGCAGCTCTCCCTCTAGACAAGGTGAGCAGTTCTTC
cdr3_length: 13; d_call: -; clone_size: many; j_call: TRBJ2-7; v_call: TRBV7-2; cdr3_aa: CASSLAGQNEQYF; cdr3_nt: TGTGCCAGCAGCTTAGCGGGTCAAAACGAGCAGTACTTC
cdr3_length: 20; d_call: TRBD2; clone_size: few; j_call: TRBJ2-1; v_call: TRBV4-1; cdr3_aa: CASRNPGRRGGLSNDNEQFF; cdr3_nt: TGCGCCAGCAGAAACCCGGGGAGGCGGGGGGGCCTGAGTAACGACAATGAGCAGTTCTTC
cdr3_length: 13; d_call: -; clone_size: few; j_call: TRBJ2-1; v_call: TRBV20-1; cdr3_aa: CSASETSYNEQFF; cdr3_nt: TGCAGTGCTAGTGAAACCTCCTACAATGAGCAGTTCTTC
cdr3_length: 17; d_call: -; clone_size: -; j_call: TRBJ1-2; v_call: TRBV4-3; cdr3_aa: CASSQDWGVGRLDGYTF; cdr3_nt: TGCGCCAGCAGCCAAGATTGGGGCGTAGGCAGGCTGGATGGCTACACCTTC
cdr3_length: 13; d_call: -; clone_size: -; j_call: TRBJ1-1; v_call: TRBV7-9; cdr3_aa: CASSFTGTLEAFF; cdr3_nt: TGTGCCAGCAGCTTTACCGGGACTCTTGAAGCTTTCTTT
cdr3_length: 17; d_call: TRBD1; clone_size: few; j_call: TRBJ1-1; v_call: TRBV7-9; cdr3_aa: CASSSKMTGGRGTEAFF; cdr3_nt: TGTGCCAGCAGCTCTAAGATGACAGGGGGCAGAGGCACTGAAGCTTTCTTT
cdr3_length: 15; d_call: -; clone_size: -; j_call: TRBJ2-1; v_call: TRBV29-1; cdr3_aa: CSVGLRAASYNEQFF; cdr3_nt: TGCAGCGTTGGCCTCAGGGCGGCCTCCTACAATGAGCAGTTCTTC
cdr3_length: 16; d_call: -; clone_size: -; j_call: TRBJ1-1; v_call: TRBV28; cdr3_aa: CASFGVRSMVNTEAFF; cdr3_nt: TGTGCCAGCTTTGGGGTACGATCCATGGTGAACACTGAAGCTTTCTTT
cdr3_length: 15; d_call: -; clone_size: few; j_call: TRBJ2-5; v_call: TRBV6-4; cdr3_aa: CASRREGLPEETQYF; cdr3_nt: TGTGCCAGCAGAAGGGAAGGTTTGCCCGAAGAGACCCAGTACTTC
cdr3_length: 16; d_call: -; clone_size: -; j_call: TRBJ2-7; v_call: TRBV5-5; cdr3_aa: CAGSYFLGTRGNEQYF; cdr3_nt: TGTGCCGGCAGCTACTTCTTGGGGACAAGAGGTAACGAGCAGTACTTC
cdr3_length: 15; d_call: TRBD2; clone_size: -; j_call: TRBJ2-5; v_call: TRBV20-1; cdr3_aa: CSAAPSGGTQETQYF; cdr3_nt: TGCAGTGCCGCGCCGTCGGGGGGGACCCAAGAGACCCAGTACTTC
cdr3_length: 15; d_call: -; clone_size: few; j_call: TRBJ1-5; v_call: TRBV12-3/TRBV12-4; cdr3_aa: CASSLARQRNQPQHF; cdr3_nt: TGTGCCAGCAGTTTAGCGCGTCAGCGTAATCAGCCCCAGCATTTT
cdr3_length: 15; d_call: TRBD1; clone_size: -; j_call: TRBJ1-5; v_call: TRBV20-1; cdr3_aa: CSAREWGQFNQPQHF; cdr3_nt: TGCAGTGCTAGAGAATGGGGACAGTTCAATCAGCCCCAGCATTTT
cdr3_length: 14; d_call: TRBD1; clone_size: -; j_call: TRBJ1-2; v_call: TRBV7-2; cdr3_aa: CASTLGQATYGYTF; cdr3_nt: TGTGCCAGCACCCTAGGACAGGCTACCTATGGCTACACCTTC
cdr3_length: 15; d_call: -; clone_size: -; j_call: TRBJ2-5; v_call: TRBV15; cdr3_aa: CATSRTSRRQETQYF; cdr3_nt: TGTGCCACCAGCAGAACTTCACGCCGACAAGAGACCCAGTACTTC
cdr3_length: 13; d_call: -; clone_size: -; j_call: TRBJ2-5; v_call: TRBV29-1; cdr3_aa: CSVVPKEEETQYF; cdr3_nt: TGCAGCGTTGTACCCAAGGAGGAAGAGACCCAGTACTTC
cdr3_length: 15; d_call: -; clone_size: -; j_call: TRBJ2-1; v_call: TRBV7-9; cdr3_aa: CASSPWGQPYNEQFF; cdr3_nt: TGTGCCAGCAGCCCGTGGGGTCAGCCCTACAATGAGCAGTTCTTC
cdr3_length: 12; d_call: -; clone_size: few; j_call: TRBJ2-7; v_call: TRBV9; cdr3_aa: CASSVPAYEQYF; cdr3_nt: TGTGCCAGCAGCGTACCTGCCTACGAGCAGTACTTC
cdr3_length: 13; d_call: -; clone_size: -; j_call: TRBJ1-5; v_call: TRBV3-1; cdr3_aa: CASSQRGKSPQHF; cdr3_nt: TGTGCCAGCAGCCAAAGAGGGAAATCGCCCCAGCATTTT
cdr3_length: 15; d_call: TRBD2; clone_size: -; j_call: TRBJ2-7; v_call: TRBV28; cdr3_aa: CASRRPLAGAYEQYF; cdr3_nt: TGTGCCAGCAGGAGACCCCTAGCGGGGGCCTACGAGCAGTACTTC
cdr3_length: 15; d_call: TRBD1; clone_size: once; j_call: TRBJ2-3; v_call: TRBV15; cdr3_aa: CATAKTGTSTDTQYF; cdr3_nt: TGTGCCACCGCAAAGACAGGGACGAGCACAGATACGCAGTATTTT
cdr3_length: 15; d_call: -; clone_size: -; j_call: TRBJ1-2; v_call: TRBV7-3; cdr3_aa: CASGSLSGPATGYTF; cdr3_nt: TGTGCCAGCGGCTCCCTGTCCGGGCCCGCCACCGGCTACACCTTC
cdr3_length: 12; d_call: -; clone_size: -; j_call: TRBJ2-4; v_call: TRBV7-2; cdr3_aa: CASSVSGGIQYF; cdr3_nt: TGTGCCAGCAGCGTTAGCGGAGGCATTCAGTACTTC
cdr3_length: 12; d_call: -; clone_size: -; j_call: TRBJ1-1; v_call: TRBV28; cdr3_aa: CASSFRFTEAFF; cdr3_nt: TGTGCCAGCAGTTTTCGGTTCACTGAAGCTTTCTTT
cdr3_length: 16; d_call: -; clone_size: few; j_call: TRBJ1-2; v_call: TRBV10-3; cdr3_aa: CAITLDPPGGPDGYTF; cdr3_nt: TGTGCCATCACTCTTGATCCCCCCGGGGGTCCGGACGGCTACACCTTC
cdr3_length: 16; d_call: TRBD2; clone_size: -; j_call: TRBJ2-1; v_call: TRBV28; cdr3_aa: CASSFRLAGGVNEQFF; cdr3_nt: TGTGCCAGCAGTTTCAGGCTAGCGGGGGGCGTCAATGAGCAGTTCTTC
cdr3_length: 16; d_call: -; clone_size: -; j_call: TRBJ2-1; v_call: TRBV5-1; cdr3_aa: CASSYSMGPDYNEQFF; cdr3_nt: TGCGCCAGCAGCTACTCAATGGGCCCGGACTACAATGAGCAGTTCTTC